The T cell receptor beta chain under discussion was sequenced for a study of metastatic and nonmetastatic thyroid tumors (dated by TCRdb to the early 2020s). Regarding the research as a whole: Repertoires were compared across peripheral blood and tumor or nodule tissue samples from malignant and benign thyroid patients.

This clone was counted between two and nine times. Its cognate antigen has yet to be identified. Nothing much larger sits one base from this clone, and base qualities are not available. The library was produced with PCR. Reads for this sample came from an Illumina HiSeq 4000. High-throughput sequencing was used to profile the TCR beta-chain CDR3 region of each patient. On the authors' methods: The researchers built a classifier to tell apart papillary thyroid cancer patients with distant metastasis, based on CDR3 differences among clinicopathological groups. The Shannon index was used to measure repertoire diversity, and the Morisita-Horn index was used to measure how similar tumor and blood repertoires were. The raw public reads went through TCRdb reprocessing: fastp at Q25, MiXCR clone calling, in-frame beta chains kept. TCRdb's processing, not the authors', yielded these V and J calls. Within this sample are around 25,000 clones, with roughly 26% of them counted one time only. The ten largest clonotypes hold 5.5% to 7% of the sample.

The CDR3, from cysteine to phenylalanine, totals 12 residues. Solely the CDR3 DNA is kept, with 36 bases framed from the first base. Per the germline V gene, SNHLY is the CDR1 and FYNNEI is the CDR2. V loses 8 bases, J loses 2 bases, and the germline ends lie 10 bases apart. None of the patients had been given any treatment before thyroid surgery. Patient clinical samples collected from about 2012 to 2018 were retrospectively analysed using T-cell receptor beta sequencing. General conclusions and limits of the study: TCR beta diversity was reported as significantly higher in malignant tumors than in benign nodules, in both blood and tumor samples.

The receptor was isolated from a female donor with papillary thyroid cancer or a benign thyroid nodule (not recorded which). Some clones in this sample may be carry-over from other donors' samples. The sequencing sample was made of blood. The chain joins TRBV2 to TRBJ2-7; confidence is insufficient to name the D gene. The CDR3 reads as follows: CASGRSTYEQYF. The DNA reads TGTGCCAGCGGCCGATCCACCTACGAGCAGTACTTC.